This T cell receptor (beta chain) appears in the sequencing data of a study of T cells in women clearing cervical HPV infection (dated 2018 in TCRdb). Regarding the research as a whole: Cases were roughly 24 women with histologically confirmed HPV16-related CIN3 or worse, including a couple of invasive cancers. Controls were approximately 25 women whose single incident HPV16 infection cleared within 12 months without precancer or cancer developing. Blood from cases was collected at the visit at which the lesion was first identified, whereas blood from controls was collected once infection was no longer detected. For cases, a median interval of approximately 140 days, with an interquartile range of roughly 85 to 220 days, was observed between lesion detection and blood sampling. Because only a few women had HLA typing data, the possibility that HLA type acted as a confounder could not be ruled out. The exploratory proof-of-principle case-control study was nested within the Guanacaste HPV Natural History Study in Costa Rica and compared TCR repertoires across cervical HPV16 outcomes. Cases and controls were matched on year of sample collection and on age within five years. Cases had a median age of almost 35 years and controls had a median age of approximately 38, with no significant differences in baseline characteristics. The parent cohort enrolled 10,000 to 11,000 women aged 18 or older in Guanacaste, Costa Rica, in 1993 to 1994 and followed the women for less than eight years. Quality controls consisted of five blinded duplicates per group, for a total of around 60 samples made up of 50 or so participants and about ten replicates.

Every participant had a single incident cervical HPV16 infection, and women with prevalent HPV16 infections were excluded. Cervical HPV DNA was detected by MY09/MY11 PCR, and genotyping was performed by dot-blot hybridization. Fifteen mL of heparinized blood were centrifuged, and the buffy coat was split into aliquots, frozen at -30 degrees C, and then kept at -80 degrees C. Genomic DNA was extracted from buffy coat specimens using QIAGEN kits. Regarding this clone: It lacks a known antigen. The read halts 3 residues ahead of the CDR3 end, with the missing end drawn from the germline J gene.

What the study reported, not specific to this receptor: Significantly higher TCR repertoire richness was observed in CIN3+ cases than in controls across sequencing depths, whereas no difference in evenness was found. Whether associations preceded infection or resulted from infection could not be shown with the cross-sectional design, and effector/memory subsets and HPV-specific T cells were not isolated. Random forest classifiers that combined richness and V gene abundances separated cases from controls with an estimated AUC of 0.8 to 0.85. Because the number of T cells in each sample was unknown, differences in richness could reflect differing T-cell content rather than repertoire biology. Lower TRBV6-7 relative abundance was observed in cases than in controls (0.11% versus 0.16%; Bonferroni P = 0.0008).

V ends up 5 bases short and J 5 bases short, with an unmatched junction base count of 8. Reading from cysteine to phenylalanine, the CDR3 counts 15 amino acids. The DNA covers only part of the CDR3, 36 bases in frame from base 1. Reading the germline V gene gives CDR1 SGHTA and CDR2 FQGTGA. Using the immunoSEQ assay, multiplex PCR amplified TCR beta CDR3 regions from an average of 1200 ng of genomic DNA per sample. The assay corrected primer bias using a complete synthetic TCR repertoire to establish an amplification baseline. The amplicons were sequenced on the Illumina platform. Per the authors' processing: Sequences were error-corrected by clustering with frequency ratios and a modified nearest-neighbor algorithm, then analyzed in the immunoSEQ Analyzer with IMGT gene definitions. At each rarefaction depth, TCR richness and evenness were averaged across 20 rarefaction repeats, and any sample with fewer sequences than the depth was left out. Wilcoxon rank sum tests with FDR correction were used to compare relative abundances of V, D and J genes between the groups. For the blinded duplicates, the intraclass correlation was about 96% for TCR richness and averaged roughly 75% across about 67 gene segments. The source is immuneACCESS, and TCRdb retained only in-frame sequences with V and J called. Part of the clones is not carried over; for the studies checked, unresolved V genes explain less than half of this, and the remainder is unexplained. The V and J calls and clone size are taken from that table; D and trimming were inferred from the DNA. The sample has fewer than 35,000 clones on record. Approximately 2.8% of the sample lies in the top ten.

The chain employs TRBV7-3 and TRBJ2-5, and TRBD2 aligns with 10 junction nucleotides. Sequencing input: blood buffy coat. The source is a woman aged 18 to 75 with a cervical HPV16 infection that either progressed to CIN3+ or cleared (not recorded which). CDR3 DNA, as far as it was read: TGTGCCAGCAGCCCTGAGCGGGGGGGCAGGGAGACC. Its translation is CASSPERGGRET. The CDR3 in full is CASSPERGGRETQYF.